Below, 2 T cell receptor beta chains from the same sample are listed, as sequenced in a study of T cells after yellow fever vaccination. TCRdb processed the 5' RACE reads anew with MiXCR; each CDR3 protein has one entry. Of more than 95,000 distinct CDR3 sequences in the sample, about 8.2% were seen once. This specimen was CD8+ T cells sorted from PBMCs, taken on the day of the yellow fever booster vaccination. The receptors derive from a young man who received the YFV17D yellow fever vaccine.

The rearrangement uses TRBV6-2 or TRBV6-3 and TRBJ1-2, with a possible D match to TRBD1 (5 bases). The CDR3 is made up of 12 amino acids. V lost 2 bases, J lost 4 bases, and 5 bases lay in between. The germline gives CDR1 MNHEY, CDR2 SVGEGT. The CDR3 DNA sequence: TGTGCCAGCAGTTACGGGGCCTATGGCTACACCTTC. It codes for CASSYGAYGYTF.

The CDR3 loop reads CASRQTGRVNTEAFF. CDR3 in DNA: TGTGCCAGCAGACAGACAGGTCGGGTGAACACTGAAGCTTTCTTT. The V gene is TRBV6-2 or TRBV6-3, the J gene TRBJ1-1, with D perhaps matching TRBD1 (6 bases). This CDR3 contains 15 residues. The V gene lost 6 bases and the J gene lost 0 bases, with 14 bases spanning the gap. Germline lookup yields CDR1 MNHEY and CDR2 SVGEGT.